The 14 T cell receptor beta chains below were found in one sample sequenced in a study of tumor and adjacent non-tumor tissue in lung cancer. RNA was extracted from bulk tissue without any cell sorting. TCRbeta libraries were built with three rounds of nested PCR, modified from ARM-PCR. TCRdb independently ran MiXCR on the multiplex PCR reads; one entry per CDR3 protein. The sample lists about 70,000 distinct CDR3 sequences; less than 80% were seen once. The sample consisted of lung tumor tissue. Receptors originate from a man between 60 and 70 years old with non-small cell lung cancer.

The genes are TRBV6-5 and TRBJ1-6; D perhaps matches TRBD1 (5 bases). The V gene's germline CDR1 is MNHEY and CDR2 SVGAGI. The length of the CDR3 is 14 residues. V lost 5 bases and J lost 10, with 15 bases in between. The CDR3 nucleotides are TGTGCCAGCAGTCAGGAATGGGGGTACTCACCCCTCCACTTT. It is translated as CASSQEWGYSPLHF.

Points on this clonotype: This may stem from a read error, because a much larger clone lies one nucleotide away. J is TRBJ1-6 and V is TRBV28; D is possibly TRBD1 (5 bases). The CDR3 totals 15 residues. The germline gives CDR1 MDHEN, CDR2 SYDVKM. Here the CDR3 reads CASSFGDLGGSPLLF. In nucleotides, the CDR3 is TGTGCCAGCAGTTTTGGGGACCTTGGCGGGTCACCCCTCCTCTTT.

As to this clonotype: One base away lies a much larger clone, so this may be a sequencing read error. V is TRBV14 and J is TRBJ2-3; 8 bases are a match to TRBD2. Germline CDR1 reads SGHDN; CDR2 reads FVKESK. The CDR3 consists of 14 residues. DNA of the CDR3: TGTGCCAGCAGACAAGGGACTAGGGGAGATACGCAGTATTTT. Its translation is CASRQGTRGDTQYF.

For this clonotype: Given the absence of the conserved phenylalanine or tryptophan at the CDR3 end, a read error is likely. V gene TRBV6-5 combines with J gene TRBJ2-7; D is perhaps TRBD2 (5 bases). The V end lost 6 bases, the J end lost 0 bases, and 15 bases lay between the germline ends. Germline CDR1 is MNHEY and CDR2 is SVGAGI. CDR3 size: 15 residues. CDR3 amino acids: CASRPLAANSYEQYI. The CDR3 nucleotides read TGTGCCAGCAGACCCCTAGCTGCAAACTCCTACGAGCAGTACATC.

As for this clonotype: No conserved phenylalanine or tryptophan is present at the end of the CDR3, so a read error is the likely explanation. The rearrangement links TRBV5-1 to TRBJ2-2, with D perhaps TRBD2 (5 bases). Germline CDR1 is SGHRS and CDR2 is YFSETQ. The CDR3 runs 14 residues. The CDR3 region is CASSAGSNAGELFL. The CDR3 nucleotides are TGCGCCAGCAGCGCGGGTTCGAACGCCGGGGAGCTGTTTTTA.

This clonotype occurred a few times. A much larger clone lies one base from this, so it may be a read error. The conserved final phenylalanine or tryptophan is absent from the CDR3, which likely points to a read error. This chain joins TRBV5-4 and TRBJ1-1, with 7 positions matching TRBD1. The CDR3 spans 14 residues. Losses at the gene ends were 0 bases for V and 11 bases for J; bases not matched to a gene: 10. CDR1 and CDR2 from the germline V gene are SGHNT and YYREEE (reference sequence). In nucleotides, the CDR3 is TGTGCCAGCAGCTTGGAGACAGGGAAATCTCCCGCTTTCTTA. This gives the protein CASSLETGKSPAFL.

The chain employs TRBV20-1 and TRBJ2-3; 7 bases fit TRBD2. This CDR3 is built from 14 residues. Germline V gives CDR1 DFQATT, CDR2 SNEGSKA (reference sequence). After removal of 7 bases from V and 5 bases from J, the junction contained 12 bases not matched to a gene. CDR3 protein: CSDGLEAEGDTQYF. The CDR3 nucleotides are TGCAGTGATGGACTAGAGGCAGAGGGAGATACGCAGTATTTT.

The chain uses TRBV20-1 and TRBJ1-6; D might be TRBD1 (5 bases). The germline V gene encodes CDR1 DFQATT and CDR2 SNEGSKA (reference sequence). V was clipped by 2 bases and J by 18 bases, with 23 bases between them. CDR3 size: 14 residues. The CDR3 DNA follows: TGCAGTGCTAGACGACCAGGGAGTGTATCACACCCCCACTTT. Protein sequence: CSARRPGSVSHPHF.

This clonotype was seen only once. A read error may produce the germline difference seen at one junction end. The chain is built from TRBV20-1 and TRBJ1-5; the D gene is possibly TRBD1 (6 bases). Germline CDR1 is DFQATT and CDR2 is SNEGSKA (reference sequence). The CDR3 is 13 residues long. CDR3 protein: CSASHGGHQPQNF. CDR3 sequence (DNA): TGCAGTGCTAGCCACGGGGGGCATCAACCCCAGAATTTT.

In this sample, this clonotype turned up once. This is likely a read error, given that the CDR3 carries no conserved phenylalanine or tryptophan at its end. The V gene is TRBV20-1, the J gene TRBJ2-7, with 9 bases matching TRBD2. V trimming: 7 bases; J trimming: 4 bases; junction bases outside the gene matches: 5. Germline lookup yields CDR1 DFQATT and CDR2 SNEGSKA (reference sequence). This CDR3 has 12 residues. For the CDR3, the DNA is TGCAGTGTCCTAGCGGGGTTTTACGAGCAGTACTTA. This translates into CSVLAGFYEQYL.

Worth noting for this clonotype: Possible read error: a much larger clone is one base away. The chain links TRBV5-1 to TRBJ1-4; TRBD1 agrees at 7 bases. The germline gives CDR1 SGHRS, CDR2 YFSETQ. The CDR3 contains 16 residues. CDR3 protein: CASSLGLAGGNEKLLF. The CDR3 DNA follows: TGCGCCAGCAGCTTGGGTTTGGCAGGGGGTAATGAAAAACTGTTATTT.

Comments on this clonotype: Compared with germline, one end of the junction differs, possibly owing to a read error. As DNA, the CDR3 is TGTGAGATCAGTGAGTCGACAGGGCTTTATGGCTATACCTTC. Amino acids: CEISESTGLYGYTF. V usage is TRBV10-3 and J usage is TRBJ1-2, with 7 positions matching TRBD1. CDR3 length: 14 amino acids. Germline values: CDR1 ENHRY, CDR2 SYGVKD.

This clonotype was recorded at least ten times. V is TRBV5-4 and J is TRBJ1-1; 7 bases are shared with TRBD1. V was clipped by 3 bases and J by 5 bases; unmatched bases: 7. The CDR3 sequence is 14 residues long. Germline V lookup: CDR1 SGHNT, CDR2 YYREEE (reference sequence). DNA of the CDR3: TGTGCCAGCAGCTCACAGGGGCGGGGAACTGAAGCTTTCTTT. Translation gives CASSSQGRGTEAFF.

The rearrangement uses TRBV6-5 and TRBJ1-1; no firm D call. The CDR3 runs 15 residues. Germline assignment: CDR1 MNHEY and CDR2 SVGAGI. Trimming left V 5 bases short and J 4 bases short, with 17 bases between. In DNA, the CDR3 is TGTGCCAGCAGTCGGTCGAGGAAAGGAGGCACTGAAGCTTTCTTT. The encoded protein is CASSRSRKGGTEAFF.